This TCR beta chain is drawn from a study of PD-1 blockade in classical Hodgkin lymphoma. Study-level points and caveats: Patients who responded completely had about the same baseline diversity as newly diagnosed patients. Reports described newly diagnosed patients as having lower baseline TCR diversity than healthy donors.

Concerning this clone itself: Antigen specificity is unknown.

TCRdb's table, derived via immunoSEQ multiplex PCR, lists solely in-frame clones and lacks some. The sample carries 9,500 to 12,000 clones, roughly 84% recorded once. Per the germline V gene, CDR1 is LNHDA and CDR2 is SQIVND (reference sequence). With 0 bases removed from V and 5 bases from J, the gap between germline ends came to 16 bases. CDR3 length equals 16 residues. Described time point: cycle 4 day 1 (C4D1), after less than 7 weeks of nivolumab. All patients relapsed after autologous stem cell transplantation, and brentuximab vedotin exposure varied. After PBMCs were thawed, their CD8+ T cells were isolated by magnetic negative selection.

V is TRBV19 and J is TRBJ1-1; D not resolved. This clonotype was obtained from a human donor with classical Hodgkin lymphoma. The donor label of this sample is uncertain. The sequencing used CD8+ T cells from blood, collected before the fourth cycle of nivolumab. The chain's CDR3 is CASSIDQLRLRTEAFF. As DNA, the CDR3 is TGTGCCAGTAGTATAGACCAGTTGAGGCTCCGGACTGAAGCTTTCTTT.